This T cell receptor beta chain was sequenced during a study of T cells in localized non-small cell lung cancer (TCRdb year 2020). In the study overall: Comparing tumors with uninvolved tumor-adjacent lungs, the study looked at the T cell repertoires of about 240 patients with early-stage NSCLC. All 250 or so NSCLC patients in the cohort were treatment-naive and had localized lung tumors that were resected. The mean age of the NSCLC patients was just over 65 years, with 130 or so men and nearly 110 women. The paper's findings and limits, for the study overall: Multi-region tumor sequencing was not performed, so intratumor heterogeneity could not be excluded. A median of 57 of the top 100 tumor clones turned up in the paired uninvolved adjacent lung, and about 28 of those clones also ranked among the top 100 of that same adjacent lung. Because of the exploratory design, TCR variables were selected using unadjusted p-values without false-discovery rate correction. Longer overall survival was associated with higher blood T cell density, whereas shorter survival was associated with higher adjacent-lung clonality. Uninvolved tumor-adjacent lung showed the highest T cell clonality, higher than tumor, which suggests more focused antigenic responses in the uninvolved tumor-adjacent lung.

At diagnosis, peripheral blood, uninvolved tumor-adjacent lung and tumor were collected and stored as a combination of fresh-frozen and FFPE material. For TCR repertoire profiling, blood samples were analyzed as peripheral blood mononuclear cells. The CDR3 goes from the cysteine to the phenylalanine over 16 residues. Left in the record is the CDR3 DNA by itself, 48 bases read in frame from the first base. The germline V gene yields MNHEY for CDR1 and SVGAGI for CDR2. Trimming takes 2 bases off V and 3 bases off J; junction bases not matched to a gene: 6. TCR beta CDR3 regions were sequenced from DNA using the immunoSEQ Assay. Per the authors' processing: To compute T cell density, TCR beta template counts were normalized to usable DNA, which was estimated by amplifying housekeeping genes. Richness was estimated with the preseqR package, extrapolating to 400,000 templates for PBMC samples and 120,000 templates for tissue samples. Clonality was calculated as one minus Pielou's evenness. Tissue-enriched TCRs were identified by differential abundance testing using productive amino-acid clonotypes, minimum total count 5 and alpha 0.1. The Jaccard Index and the Morisita Overlap Index were used to quantify repertoire overlap between compartments. GLIPH grouped TCR beta CDR3s together with public tetramer-defined viral CDR3s, and a viral motif had to include at least three viral sequences and show V-gene enrichment. TCRdb holds this immuneACCESS table with in-frame rearrangements only. Some clones are missing; in checked studies, unresolved V genes explain under half, and the rest has no known cause. V and J calls and clone size follow that table, whereas D and trimming were derived from the DNA. The sample records approximately 70,000 clones, 81% of which are singletons. The top ten clonotypes cover about 4.5% of the sample.

As to this clone: Its antigen remains undetermined. Qualities for individual bases were not recorded, and no much larger clone is one base off.

This clonotype originated in a man aged 40-75 years with stage II lung adenocarcinoma. The sequence joins TRBV6-5 to TRBJ2-2; 7 of the junction bases match TRBD1. The specimen comprised PBMCs, sampled before any cancer treatment. The DNA sequence follows: TGTGCCAGCAGTTACAGCAACAGGGGATACACCGGGGAGCTGTTTTTT. Translated, this gives CASSYSNRGYTGELFF.